Included here is one T cell receptor beta chain sequence, with context. Its antigen is unidentified. Since the CDR3 does not end with the conserved phenylalanine or tryptophan, this likely comes from a read error. The record originates from a study of regulatory T cells in long-lasting Graves disease. Across the study: Graves' patients, diagnosed recently, had received antithyroid drugs under 3 months.

V dropped 3 bases and J dropped 8 bases, with 12 bases sitting between them. This CDR3 contains 13 residues. Germline lookup yields CDR1 SGHRS and CDR2 YFSETQ. According to the study, TCR beta libraries were built with iRepertoire HTBI primers and CDR3-region Arm-PCR. Authors' methods: Detected in the samples were about 60 TRBV and approximately 14 TRBJ segments. TCRdb recomputed calls from the multiplex PCR reads with MiXCR, one row per CDR3 protein. The V and J calls, along with clone size, are taken from TCRdb and not from the paper's own processing. Of 400,000 to 500,000 distinct CDR3 sequences in the sample, about 15% were seen once. Study-wide points: Those with persistent disease had in common more public clonotypes (around 2,700) than new patients (approximately 1,000).

Time point here: newly diagnosed GD, antithyroid drugs for less than 3 months. TCR sequences were obtained from RNA taken from PBMCs. These data were also filed under a second study, of T cells in Graves' hyperthyroidism and ophthalmopathy.

The input for sequencing was peripheral blood mononuclear cells (PBMCs), taken at new diagnosis, from a patient treated with antithyroid drugs. The receptor's source is a woman in her thirties or forties with Graves disease. J is TRBJ2-4 and V is TRBV5-1; D may correspond to TRBD1 or TRBD2 (5 bases each). The CDR3 DNA reads TGCGCCAGCAGCTGGGGGTCTCCGGACATTCAGTACCTC. Amino acids: CASSWGSPDIQYL.